The 17 T cell receptor beta chains below were found in one sample sequenced in a study of shared clonotypes between healthy human individuals. TCRdb's copy holds only in-frame clones and misses some; the assay was immunoSEQ multiplex PCR. The data hold roughly 500,000 clones, with approximately 95% observed a single time. The sequencing sample was made of naive CD4+ T cells sorted from blood. This sample's subset: CD45RA+ positively selected. Every receptor here comes from a woman younger than 45 in good health.

The chain carries TRBV5-1 and TRBJ2-2, with D possibly matching TRBD1 (5 bases). V lost 4 bases and J lost 1, with 5 bases in between. Per germline, CDR1 SGHRS and CDR2 YFSETQ. This CDR3 is 13 amino acids long. The CDR3 DNA follows: TGCGCCAGCAGCACAGGGAACACCGGGGAGCTGTTTTTT. Translating it yields CASSTGNTGELFF.

The chain links TRBV18 to TRBJ2-5; D tentatively reads TRBD1 or TRBD2 (6 bases each). This CDR3 has 15 amino acids. V was clipped by 2 bases and J by 4 bases, with 14 bases between them. CDR1 KGHSH and CDR2 LQKENI come from the germline V gene. CDR3: CASSPSRGGGETQYF. CDR3 DNA sequence: TGTGCCAGCTCACCATCCAGGGGAGGTGGAGAGACCCAGTACTTC.

The chain joins TRBV28 to TRBJ2-2; 8 bases fit TRBD2. This CDR3 is 15 amino acids long. V was clipped by 10 bases and J by 6 bases; unmatched bases: 13. Per germline, CDR1 MDHEN and CDR2 SYDVKM. The CDR3 loop is CATRGGSGTSGELFF. The CDR3 DNA reads as TGTGCCACCAGGGGAGGTAGCGGGACCTCCGGGGAGCTGTTTTTT.

This chain connects TRBV28 to TRBJ1-1; 8 nucleotides match TRBD1. The trim removed 5 bases at V and 6 bases at J, leaving 8 bases unmatched. The CDR3 loop spans 14 amino acids. Germline CDR1 is MDHEN and CDR2 is SYDVKM. CDR3 bases: TGTGCCAGCAGTCCCACGGACAGGGTTCCTGAAGCTTTCTTT. It is translated as CASSPTDRVPEAFF.

V and J are TRBV11-2 and TRBJ2-1, with 8 bases that match TRBD1. The junction had 7 bases not matched to a gene; V was cut back by 4 bases and J by 8 bases. Germline V gene data show CDR1 as SGHAT and CDR2 as FQNNGV. The CDR3 loop spans 14 amino acids. The CDR3 coding sequence is TGTGCCAGCAGCTATCAGGGGGCGAGTGATGAGCAGTTCTTC. Protein: CASSYQGASDEQFF.

The V gene is TRBV25-1, the J gene TRBJ1-4; TRBD1 aligns across 8 bases. V shed 3 bases and J 4 bases; nucleotides not matched to a gene: 4. Germline V lookup: CDR1 MGHDK, CDR2 SYGVNS. The CDR3 sequence is 15 residues long. CDR3 nucleotides: TGTGCCAGCAGTGATCTCGGACAGGGTAATGAAAAACTGTTTTTT. This translates into CASSDLGQGNEKLFF.

The CDR3 is CASSNPGQGYSPLHF. In DNA form, the CDR3 reads TGTGCCAGCAGTAACCCGGGACAGGGATATTCACCCCTCCACTTT. J is TRBJ1-6 and V is TRBV27; 9 bases are a match to TRBD1. The CDR3 has 15 amino acids. CDR1 is MNHEY, CDR2 SMNVEV, per germline (reference sequence). The trim removed 5 bases at V and 8 bases at J, leaving 7 bases unmatched.

CDR3 protein: CASSAWTSGAGVEQFF. The DNA of the CDR3 is TGTGCCAGCAGCGCCTGGACTAGCGGAGCTGGAGTCGAGCAGTTCTTC. V is TRBV9 and J is TRBJ2-1; TRBD2 matches at 10 bases. Trimming cost V 3 bases and J 10 bases; bases outside gene matches: 13. Per the germline V gene, CDR1 is SGDLS and CDR2 is YYNGEE. The CDR3 is made up of 16 amino acids. The whole variable domain, remainder taken from reference TRBV9 and TRBJ2-1, is DSGVTQTPKHLITATGQRVTLRCSPRSGDLSVYWYQQSLDQGLQFLIQYYNGEERAKGNILERFSAQQFPDLHSELNLSSLELGDSALYFCASSAWTSGAGVEQFFGPGTRLTVL.

The chain uses TRBV7-9 and TRBJ2-3; possibly TRBD2 for D (5 bases). The V end lost 4 bases, the J end lost 3 bases, and 17 bases lay between the germline ends. From germline, CDR1 is SEHNR and CDR2 FQNEAQ (reference sequence). The CDR3 spans 16 residues. The CDR3: CASSSVQRRGTDTQYF. Written as DNA, the CDR3 is TGTGCCAGCAGCTCAGTTCAACGCCGGGGAACAGATACGCAGTATTTT.

The chain carries TRBV15 and TRBJ2-5; the D is unclear. The closer fit of TRBJ2-7 to the DNA end suggests the J call may be wrong. The CDR3 runs to 15 residues. The germline CDR1 and CDR2 sequences are LNHNV and YYDKDF (reference sequence). The CDR3 protein is CATSRDPLESYEQYF. The CDR3 bases are TGTGCCACCAGCAGAGATCCTCTGGAATCCTACGAGCAGTACTTC.

V is TRBV30 and J is TRBJ2-5, with D possibly being TRBD1 or TRBD2 (6 bases each). Between the trimmed V and J ends, which lost 0 bases and 1 base, there was a span of 9 bases. The CDR3 loop spans 14 amino acids. Germline V gives CDR1 GTSNPN, CDR2 SVGIG (reference sequence). Written as DNA, the CDR3 is TGTGCCTGGAGTGTAGGGGGGAGCCAAGAGACCCAGTACTTC. As protein: CAWSVGGSQETQYF.

This chain links TRBV4-1 with TRBJ2-4; perhaps TRBD2 as D (6 bases). The CDR3 is made up of 14 amino acids. Germline CDR1 and CDR2: MGHRA and YSYEKL. V lost 4 bases, J lost 4 bases, and 11 bases lay in between. CDR3 sequence: CASSRTSRKNIQYF. For the CDR3, the DNA is TGCGCCAGCAGCCGAACTAGCCGGAAAAACATTCAGTACTTC.

The J gene is TRBJ2-1, the V gene TRBV27; 11 bases agree with TRBD2. Germline V gene lookup returns CDR1 MNHEY and CDR2 SMNVEV (reference sequence). With V trimmed by 6 bases and J by 8 bases, 12 bases remained unmatched. The CDR3 totals 16 residues. The CDR3 region is CASSPWATSGSHEQFF. DNA for the CDR3: TGTGCCAGCAGCCCATGGGCCACTAGCGGGAGTCATGAGCAGTTCTTC.

V usage is TRBV7-8 and J usage is TRBJ2-3; 10 positions match TRBD2. V shed 4 bases and J 4 bases; nucleotides not matched to a gene: 11. Germline-derived CDR1 and CDR2 are SGHVS and FQNEAQ. This CDR3 is 17 amino acids long. CDR3 DNA: TGTGCCAGCAGCTCTAAAAAGACTAGCGGGTCATCAGATACGCAGTATTTT. It yields the protein CASSSKKTSGSSDTQYF.

The chain is built from TRBV11-2 and TRBJ2-7; possible D gene TRBD1, 7 bases. Trimming cost V 5 bases and J 3 bases, with 17 bases left between them. Germline V gene sequence: CDR1 SGHAT, CDR2 FQNNGV. The length of the CDR3 is 15 residues. This CDR3 reads CASSPGGSGYYEQYF. The CDR3 DNA reads as TGTGCCAGCAGCCCAGGGGGTAGCGGTTACTACGAGCAGTACTTC. The full variable domain, in which reference TRBV11-2 and TRBJ2-7 provide the parts outside the CDR3, is EAGVAQSPRYKIIEKRQSVAFWCNPISGHATLYWYQQILGQGPKLLIQFQNNGVVDDSQLPKDRFSAERLKGVDSTLKIQPAKLEDSAVYLCASSPGGSGYYEQYFGPGTRLTVT.

The rearrangement links TRBV5-8 to TRBJ2-5; 15 nucleotides match TRBD2. The trim removed 3 bases at V and 5 bases at J, leaving 8 bases unmatched. Germline-derived CDR1 and CDR2 are SGHTS and YDEGEE. The CDR3 is 17 residues long. Written as DNA, the CDR3 is TGTGCCAGCAGCTCGGGACTAGCGGGAGGACTGGGGGAGACCCAGTACTTC. Amino acid sequence: CASSSGLAGGLGETQYF.

The V gene is TRBV7-6, the J gene TRBJ1-1; D unresolved. Germline V lookup: CDR1 SGHVS, CDR2 FNYEAQ. V lost 4 bases, J lost 1 base, and 7 bases lay in between. This CDR3 has 13 amino acids. The CDR3 loop is CASSYGSNTEAFF. CDR3 coding DNA: TGTGCCAGCAGCTACGGGTCGAACACTGAAGCTTTCTTT. Using reference TRBV7-6 and TRBJ1-1 for the parts outside the CDR3, the full variable domain is GAGVSQSPRYKVTKRGQDVALRCDPISGHVSLYWYRQALGQGPEFLTYFNYEAQQDKSGLPNDRFSAERPEGSISTLTIQRTEQRDSAMYRCASSYGSNTEAFFGQGTRLTVV.